One and the same sample provided the 32 T cell receptor beta chains below, sequenced in a study of shared clonotypes between healthy human individuals. Here immunoSEQ multiplex PCR was the method, and the copy in TCRdb shows in-frame clones only, minus some. The sample records hundreds of thousands of clones, around 93% being singletons. CD8 cells classed as naive were CD45RO-negative and positively selected for CCR7, excluding terminally differentiated effector memory CD45RA+ cells. The source material was naive CD8+ T cells sorted from blood. The receptor source for this set is a young man in good health.

This chain's CDR3 is CASSLLDNTEAFF. The DNA for the CDR3 is TGTGCCAGCAGTTTATTGGACAACACTGAAGCTTTCTTT. The V gene is TRBV27, the J gene TRBJ1-1; D not resolved. The CDR3 has 13 residues. Germline V gene sequence: CDR1 MNHEY, CDR2 SMNVEV (reference sequence). V was shortened by 1 base and J by 2 bases, with 5 bases between the two germline ends.

This chain uses TRBV28 with TRBJ2-7; D is possibly TRBD2 (6 bases). Trimming left V 3 bases short and J 0 bases short, with 15 bases between. The CDR3 is 16 residues long. Per the germline V gene, CDR1 is MDHEN and CDR2 is SYDVKM. This CDR3 is CASSFFLADSSYEQYF. CDR3 DNA: TGTGCCAGCAGTTTTTTCTTAGCGGATAGCTCCTACGAGCAGTACTTC.

V usage is TRBV7-2 and J usage is TRBJ2-5; D is perhaps TRBD1 (5 bases). Germline V lookup: CDR1 SGHTA, CDR2 FQGNSA. V shed 3 bases and J shed 5 bases, with 16 bases lying between them. The CDR3 has 15 amino acids. The CDR3 region has the DNA TGTGCCAGCAGCTTTAGGCTGCAGGGATGGGAGACCCAGTACTTC. Amino acids: CASSFRLQGWETQYF.

J is TRBJ1-1 and V is TRBV19; D may be TRBD1 (6 bases). Germline assignment: CDR1 LNHDA and CDR2 SQIVND (reference sequence). The CDR3 is 15 amino acids. The germline V and J ends were trimmed by 6 bases and 3 bases, with 17 bases remaining between them. CDR3 bases: TGTGCCAGTAGGAGTCTGAGGGGGAGAGACACTGAAGCTTTCTTT. Translation: CASRSLRGRDTEAFF.

This clone was detected a few times. The chain combines TRBV12-2 with TRBJ2-5; the D call of TRBD2 is as the table states it, not checked on the DNA. TRBV12-2 is recorded as a pseudogene. This CDR3 is built from 18 residues. The CDR3 region is CASRSIGPVDTGEETQYF. CDR3 DNA sequence: TGTGCAAGTCGCTCAATTGGACCAGTCGACACGGGGGAAGAGACCCAGTACTTC.

V gene TRBV27 combines with J gene TRBJ2-7; the D gene is possibly TRBD1 (5 bases). Trimming removed 2 bases from V and 3 bases from J, with 11 bases in between. The CDR3 spans 14 residues. Germline CDR1 is MNHEY and CDR2 is SMNVEV (reference sequence). CDR3 loop: CASSLATAGYEQYF. In DNA, the CDR3 is TGTGCCAGCAGTTTAGCGACAGCCGGCTACGAGCAGTACTTC.

Here the CDR3 DNA reads TGTGCCAGCAGTGTTCCCAGCGACAATGAGCAGTTCTTC. It specifies CASSVPSDNEQFF. This sequence joins TRBV2 and TRBJ2-1; D uncertain. With 4 bases removed from V and 5 bases from J, the gap between germline ends came to 9 bases. The CDR3 has 13 residues. Per the germline V gene, CDR1 is SNHLY and CDR2 is FYNNEI.

This clone came up a few times. Mismatch with germline at one junction end may stem from a read error. This chain uses TRBV5-4 with TRBJ2-1, with D hard to call. Germline CDR1 is SGHNT and CDR2 is YYREEE (reference sequence). This CDR3 is 11 amino acids long. CDR3 sequence reads: CASSSNNEQFF. CDR3 DNA sequence: TGTGCCAGCAGCTCCAACAATGAGCAGTTCTTC. Filled out from reference TRBV5-4 and TRBJ2-1, the complete variable domain reads ETGVTQSPTHLIKTRGQQVTLRCSSQSGHNTVSWYQQALGQGPQFIFQYYREEENGRGNFPPRFSGLQFPNYSSELNVNALELDDSALYLCASSSNNEQFFGPGTRLTVL.

The V and J genes are TRBV4-3 and TRBJ1-2; D may be TRBD1 (6 bases). Trimming removed 1 base at V and 2 bases at J, with 11 bases between. Germline loops: CDR1 LGHNA, CDR2 YSLEER. The CDR3 is 15 amino acids. CDR3 sequence (DNA): TGCGCCAGCAGCCAAGGAACAGGGACCAACTATGGCTACACCTTC. Protein: CASSQGTGTNYGYTF.

Notes on this clone: A read error is likely here: a far larger clone is one base away. The V gene is TRBV4-3, the J gene TRBJ2-7; weak D call: TRBD1 (6 bases). The CDR3 sequence is 14 residues long. Germline CDR1 reads LGHNA; CDR2 reads YSLEER. Trimming removed 6 bases from V and 5 bases from J, with 17 bases in between. The CDR3 bases are TGCGCCAGCAGGGGGTTTGTCTCAGGGGACGAGCAGTACTTC. Protein: CASRGFVSGDEQYF.

The rearrangement uses TRBV27 and TRBJ2-1; TRBD2 matches 10 bases. V shed 7 bases and J 5 bases; nucleotides not matched to a gene: 14. This CDR3 has 17 residues. From germline, CDR1 is MNHEY and CDR2 SMNVEV (reference sequence). CDR3 protein: CASTTRPGLAGDNEQFF. The CDR3 region has the DNA TGTGCCAGCACCACCCGCCCAGGGCTAGCGGGAGACAATGAGCAGTTCTTC.

The chain uses TRBV7-9 and TRBJ2-2; no clear D. This CDR3 region has 13 residues. With 5 bases removed from V and 10 bases from J, the gap between germline ends came to 14 bases. Germline CDR1 and CDR2: SEHNR and FQNEAQ (reference sequence). The chain's CDR3 is CASSPGSTEELFF. In DNA, the CDR3 is TGTGCCAGCAGCCCCGGGTCAACAGAGGAGCTGTTTTTT.

This clone was recorded once. The chain is built from TRBV21-1 and TRBJ2-5. TRBV21-1 is labeled a pseudogene. This CDR3 contains 14 residues. The DNA for the CDR3 is TGTGCCAGCAGCAAAGACGGCTGCCAAGAGACCCAGTACTTC. Its protein product is CASSKDGCQETQYF.

The genes are TRBV28 and TRBJ2-7; perhaps TRBD2 as D (6 bases). Trimming took off 3 bases at V and 1 base at J, with 10 bases between the two ends. This CDR3 region has 14 residues. Germline values: CDR1 MDHEN, CDR2 SYDVKM. This CDR3 is CASSLEGRSYEQYF. CDR3 nucleotides: TGTGCCAGCAGTTTGGAGGGCCGGTCCTACGAGCAGTACTTC.

The chain employs TRBV9 and TRBJ1-2, with D possibly being TRBD1 (6 bases). This CDR3 spans 15 amino acids. Trimming took off 4 bases at V and 8 bases at J, with 21 bases between the two ends. In germline, CDR1 is SGDLS, CDR2 YYNGEE. The CDR3 coding sequence is TGTGCCAGCAGCATCCGGGACACCAGACGACTCGGCTACACCTTC. This sequence encodes CASSIRDTRRLGYTF.

V is TRBV2 and J is TRBJ2-7; D might be TRBD1 (6 bases). The germline gives CDR1 SNHLY, CDR2 FYNNEI. The CDR3 is 15 amino acids. Trimming took off 1 base at V and 3 bases at J, with 13 bases between the two ends. Here the CDR3 reads CASSEGLDSLYEQYF. In DNA form, the CDR3 reads TGTGCCAGCAGTGAAGGGTTGGACAGCCTCTACGAGCAGTACTTC.

In DNA form, the CDR3 reads TGTGCCAGCAGTTTACAGGGGACCCTTACGTACGAGCAGTACTTC. Its translation is CASSLQGTLTYEQYF. This chain uses TRBV2 with TRBJ2-7; TRBD1 matches at 7 bases. The V segment lost 5 bases and the J segment 4 bases; nucleotides outside the gene matches: 11. The germline CDR1 and CDR2 sequences are SNHLY and FYNNEI. The CDR3 loop spans 15 amino acids.

The chain joins TRBV27 to TRBJ2-1, with D maybe TRBD2 (6 bases). The CDR3 is 16 residues long. V lost 7 bases and J lost 5, with 21 bases in between. CDR1 and CDR2 (germline): MNHEY, SMNVEV (reference sequence). The DNA for the CDR3 is TGTGCCAGCACGAGGGGAGGCAGGGTATTCCACAATGAGCAGTTCTTC. Translation gives CASTRGGRVFHNEQFF.

The V gene is TRBV5-1, the J gene TRBJ2-3; 7 bases are shared with TRBD1. Germline assignment: CDR1 SGHRS and CDR2 YFSETQ. V gave up 3 bases and J gave up 3 bases; unmatched junction bases: 1. There are 13 residues in the CDR3. The CDR3 loop is CASSWGQTDTQYF. As DNA, the CDR3 is TGCGCCAGCAGCTGGGGACAGACAGATACGCAGTATTTT.

This clone occurred once. The CDR3 nucleotides read TGTGCCAGTACGTTAACAGAGTATAGCAATCAGCCCCAGCATTTT. Amino acid sequence: CASTLTEYSNQPQHF. The rearrangement links TRBV19 to TRBJ1-5; no definite D call. The CDR3 spans 15 residues. Trimming removed 7 bases from V and 0 bases from J, with 13 bases in between. In germline, CDR1 is LNHDA, CDR2 SQIVND (reference sequence).

The chain employs TRBV7-9 and TRBJ2-1; D perhaps matches TRBD2 (5 bases). V was shortened by 1 base and J by 7 bases, with 23 bases between the two germline ends. The CDR3 length is 18 residues. Germline V gives CDR1 SEHNR, CDR2 FQNEAQ (reference sequence). In DNA, the CDR3 is TGTGCCAGCAGCTTAGGCTGGAAGAAGGGAATTCGCGGGAATGAGCAGTTCTTC. Its translation is CASSLGWKKGIRGNEQFF. Complete variable domain (other parts from reference TRBV7-9 and TRBJ2-1): DTGVSQNPRHKITKRGQNVTFRCDPISEHNRLYWYRQTLGQGPEFLTYFQNEAQLEKSRLLSDRFSAERPKGSFSTLEIQRTEQGDSAMYLCASSLGWKKGIRGNEQFFGPGTRLTVL.

The chain employs TRBV7-9 and TRBJ1-5; D is unresolved. V lost 5 bases to trimming and J lost 2 bases, with 19 bases between them. Looked up from germline, CDR1 is SEHNR and CDR2 is FQNEAQ (reference sequence). The CDR3 is made up of 17 amino acids. Here the CDR3 DNA reads TGTGCCAGCAGCCCTGTTGAGGTGGGCGCTGGCAATCAGCCCCAGCATTTT. This codes for CASSPVEVGAGNQPQHF.

The chain carries TRBV13 and TRBJ2-1; 12 bases are a match to TRBD2. The germline V gene encodes CDR1 PRHDT and CDR2 FYEKMQ (reference sequence). The CDR3 is made up of 19 amino acids. The J segment lost 5 bases and the V segment lost 5 bases, leaving 16 bases of the junction unmatched. CDR3 sequence: CASSQNLAGGPISHNEQFF. CDR3 sequence (DNA): TGTGCCAGCAGCCAAAACCTAGCGGGAGGGCCAATTAGTCACAATGAGCAGTTCTTC.

V gene TRBV11-2 combines with J gene TRBJ2-2; D is possibly TRBD2 (5 bases). Between the trimmed V and J ends, which lost 3 bases and 5 bases, there was a span of 10 bases. The length of the CDR3 is 14 residues. Germline CDR1 reads SGHAT; CDR2 reads FQNNGV. Written as DNA, the CDR3 is TGTGCCAGCAGCTTTAATCCGGGGACCGGGGAGCTGTTTTTT. Its protein product is CASSFNPGTGELFF.

This rearrangement joins TRBV19 to TRBJ2-2; D gene uncertain. Germline lookup yields CDR1 LNHDA and CDR2 SQIVND (reference sequence). The V gene lost 2 bases and the J gene lost 2 bases, with 9 bases spanning the gap. The CDR3 totals 15 residues. The CDR3 is CASSIWDGNTGELFF. The CDR3 DNA follows: TGTGCCAGTAGTATATGGGATGGAAACACCGGGGAGCTGTTTTTT.

The chain combines TRBV28 with TRBJ2-3, with 8 bases aligning to TRBD2. The CDR3 is 15 amino acids. The V gene's germline CDR1 is MDHEN and CDR2 SYDVKM. V trimming: 4 bases; J trimming: 2 bases; junction bases outside the gene matches: 5. Here the CDR3 reads CASSSIAGFTDTQYF. CDR3 nucleotides: TGTGCCAGCAGTTCGATAGCGGGGTTCACAGATACGCAGTATTTT.

This rearrangement joins TRBV28 to TRBJ1-5; a possible D gene is TRBD1 (5 bases). V gave up 3 bases and J gave up 4 bases, with 16 bases separating them. Germline values: CDR1 MDHEN, CDR2 SYDVKM. The CDR3 spans 16 residues. The CDR3 nucleotides are TGTGCCAGCAGTTTTCCCCTCCGGGAGGGGAATCAGCCCCAGCATTTT. Amino acids: CASSFPLREGNQPQHF.

This chain uses TRBV7-6 with TRBJ2-3, with TRBD1 matching 7 bases. In germline, CDR1 is SGHVS, CDR2 FNYEAQ. V was pared by 4 bases and J by 4 bases, with 14 bases of the junction left unmatched. The CDR3 totals 17 residues. Written as DNA, the CDR3 is TGTGCCAGCAGCTCCACACGGGACAGTGAAGGATCAGATACGCAGTATTTT. Translated: CASSSTRDSEGSDTQYF.

There are a few counts of this clone. This sequence joins TRBV30 and TRBJ1-1, with D perhaps matching TRBD1 (5 bases). CDR1 and CDR2 (germline): GTSNPN, SVGIG (reference sequence). The V end lost 1 base, the J end lost 6 bases, and 21 bases lay between the germline ends. The CDR3 runs to 16 residues. In nucleotides, the CDR3 is TGTGCCTGGAGTGACCGGGGGAAACCCTCGAGCGCTGAAGCTTTCTTT. The encoded protein is CAWSDRGKPSSAEAFF. Looking up the rest from reference TRBV30 and TRBJ1-1 gives the full variable domain: SQTIHQWPATLVQPVGSPLSLECTVEGTSNPNLYWYRQAAGRGLQLLFYSVGIGQISSEVPQNLSASRPQDRQFILSSKKLLLSDSGFYLCAWSDRGKPSSAEAFFGQGTRLTVV.

This chain connects TRBV9 to TRBJ2-3; D possibly corresponds to TRBD1 (6 bases). V was cut by 3 bases and J by 2 bases, with 13 bases left in between. Germline V gene data show CDR1 as SGDLS and CDR2 as YYNGEE. CDR3 length equals 15 residues. The CDR3 region has the DNA TGTGCCAGCAGCGCGAGGGGACACCCCACAGATACGCAGTATTTT. This codes for CASSARGHPTDTQYF.

The rearrangement links TRBV7-9 to TRBJ2-1; tentative D call: TRBD1 (5 bases). CDR3 length: 14 residues. In germline, CDR1 is SEHNR, CDR2 FQNEAQ (reference sequence). V dropped 3 bases and J dropped 6 bases, with 12 bases sitting between them. In nucleotides, the CDR3 is TGTGCCAGCAGCTTCCAGGGTTACTTCAATGAGCAGTTCTTC. It encodes CASSFQGYFNEQFF.

The chain links TRBV11-3 to TRBJ2-3; 12 bases match TRBD2. CDR3 length: 15 amino acids. Per the germline V gene, CDR1 is SGHNT and CDR2 is YENEEA. Germline trimming cut 4 bases from V and 4 bases from J; bases unmatched to any gene: 3. CDR3 amino acids: CASSSTSGSADTQYF. CDR3 DNA: TGTGCCAGCAGCTCGACTAGCGGGAGTGCAGATACGCAGTATTTT.